Listed below are T cell receptor beta chains from one sample, sequenced in a study of blood T cell repertoires in COVID-19. Sequenced by immunoSEQ multiplex PCR; TCRdb stores in-frame clones only, minus some. The sample carries about 180,000 clones, approximately 89% recorded once. Sequenced input: PBMCs or T cells enriched from blood (not recorded which). The receptor set was obtained from a woman in her forties with acute COVID-19. The CDR3 runs from the conserved cysteine through the conserved F or W. D genes are given only for firm matches.

v_call	d_call	j_call	cdr3_aa	cdr3_nt
TRBV19	TRBD1	TRBJ1-1	CASSASRPTGGAGMDTEAFF	TGTGCCAGTAGTGCATCCCGCCCAACAGGGGGCGCGGGGATGGACACTGAAGCTTTCTTT
TRBV5-8	NA	TRBJ2-5	CASSSRVRETQYF	TGTGCCAGCAGCTCCAGGGTTCGCGAGACCCAGTACTTC
TRBV15	NA	TRBJ1-1	CATSREGGVNTEAFF	TGTGCCACCAGCAGAGAAGGGGGGGTGAACACTGAAGCTTTCTTT
TRBV7-9	TRBD2	TRBJ2-5	CASSPPRGGEETQYF	TGTGCCAGCAGCCCGCCCCGGGGGGGTGAAGAGACCCAGTACTTC
TRBV6-2/TRBV6-3	TRBD2	TRBJ2-1	CASSYQRGVQPNNEQFF	TGTGCCAGCAGTTACCAACGGGGGGTCCAGCCGAACAATGAGCAGTTCTTC
TRBV3-1/TRBV3-2	TRBD1	TRBJ2-7	CASSQAGTGGGEQYF	TGTGCCAGCAGCCAAGCCGGGACAGGGGGCGGCGAGCAGTACTTC
TRBV4-1	TRBD1	TRBJ1-2	CASSQDRGLDYGYTF	TGCGCCAGCAGCCAAGACAGGGGGCTGGACTATGGCTACACCTTC
TRBV7-9	TRBD2	TRBJ2-2	CASSHQRERGRGDTGELFF	TGTGCCAGCAGCCATCAAAGGGAACGCGGGAGAGGGGACACCGGGGAGCTGTTTTTT
TRBV5-4	TRBD1	TRBJ1-1	CASSPRTGSTEAFF	TGTGCCAGCAGCCCACGGACAGGGAGCACTGAAGCTTTCTTT
TRBV5-4	TRBD2	TRBJ2-7	CASSSGLAGLPNYEQYF	TGTGCCAGCAGCAGTGGACTAGCGGGACTCCCAAACTACGAGCAGTACTTC
TRBV27	NA	TRBJ2-1	CASSPGTQYGEQFF	TGTGCCAGCAGCCCGGGGACTCAGTACGGCGAGCAGTTCTTC
TRBV6-5	NA	TRBJ2-2	CASSSLSGTGELFF	TGTGCCAGCAGTTCTCTTTCGGGTACCGGGGAGCTGTTTTTT
TRBV27	TRBD1	TRBJ1-2	CASAPGTGFGGYTF	TGTGCCAGCGCCCCAGGGACAGGGTTCGGCGGCTACACCTTC
TRBV20-1	NA	TRBJ2-3	CSAAPRDTQYF	TGCAGTGCTGCCCCGCGAGATACGCAGTATTTT
TRBV6-5	TRBD1	TRBJ1-2	CASSYLDRSGYTF	TGTGCCAGCAGTTACTTGGACAGGAGTGGCTACACCTTC
TRBV19	TRBD1	TRBJ1-2	CASSLTDRGTYGYTF	TGTGCCAGTAGCCTGACCGACAGGGGGACCTATGGCTACACCTTC
TRBV15	TRBD1	TRBJ1-4	CATSREQGAGEKLFF	TGTGCCACCAGCAGAGAACAGGGGGCTGGGGAAAAACTGTTTTTT
TRBV4-3	TRBD2	TRBJ2-3	CASSQVLPGTRGGDTQYF	TGCGCCAGCAGCCAAGTACTACCCGGGACTAGGGGTGGTGATACGCAGTATTTT
TRBV12-3/TRBV12-4	NA	TRBJ1-2	CASSPRTDYGYTF	TGTGCCAGCAGTCCCCGGACAGACTATGGCTACACCTTC